The text below deals with one T cell receptor beta chain. This specimen comes from a study of blood T cell repertoires in COVID-19. Germline loops: CDR1 LNHDA, CDR2 SQIVND (reference sequence). The J segment lost 1 base and the V segment lost 6 bases, leaving 2 bases of the junction unmatched. The CDR3 totals 14 residues. In assigning cohorts, the study relied on participant-reported clinical history. The data were produced by immunoSEQ multiplex PCR, yet TCRdb's version contains in-frame clones alone and is incomplete. The sample holds some 170,000 clones, roughly 87% seen once. The material sequenced was PBMCs or T cells enriched from blood (not recorded which). This TCR was sampled from a human donor with acute COVID-19. The donor label of this sample is uncertain. The chain joins TRBV19 to TRBJ1-5; 8 positions agree with TRBD1. The CDR3 DNA is TGTGCCAGTAGAGACAGGGGAAGCAATCAGCCCCAGCATTTT. Translated, it gives CASRDRGSNQPQHF.